This T cell receptor beta chain is drawn from a study of beta chain features in type 1 diabetes. V gave up 2 bases and J gave up 2 bases, with 11 bases separating them. Looked up from germline, CDR1 is KGHSH and CDR2 is LQKENI. This CDR3 is 15 amino acids long. The study's findings and limits: With patients and controls alike, PCR might favor shorter templates to an equal degree. Individuals with type 1 diabetes displayed fewer insertions and more deletions at VDJ junctions. Type 1 diabetes patients showed a moderate but significant shortening of TCRB CDR3s in all four CD4+ subsets.

Every donor provided one heparinised blood draw, which averaged approximately 120 mL. This clone has just a few counts. Its antigen remains unknown. Expressed TCRB transcripts got sequenced, as all isolated RNA was reverse transcribed. Measured with immunoSEQ multiplex PCR; TCRdb has only the in-frame clones, and not every one. The data show hundreds of thousands of clones, roughly a tenth seen once. The chain carries TRBV18 and TRBJ2-3, with D maybe TRBD2 (6 bases). The sample was naive CD4+ T cells from blood. The TCR comes from a man younger than 40 with type 1 diabetes. The CDR3 sequence is CASSPGGQSTDTQYF. In DNA, the CDR3 is TGTGCCAGCTCACCAGGAGGGCAGTCCACAGATACGCAGTATTTT.